These 9 T cell receptor beta chains originate from one sample sequenced in a study of T cell repertoires in cytomegalovirus infection. A single record per CDR3 protein comes from TCRdb applying MiXCR to the reads. In the table there are about 180,000 distinct CDR3 sequences, approximately 14% of which are singletons. The sample taken for sequencing was PBMCs. The receptors were gathered from a human donor in good health (CMV status not recorded). Some clones in this sample may be carry-over from other donors' samples.

Details on this clonotype: This CDR3 fails to terminate in the conserved phenylalanine or tryptophan, so it likely reflects a read error. The chain recombines TRBV29-1 with TRBJ2-7; possibly TRBD2 for D (5 bases). The V and J ends lost 2 bases and 5 bases respectively, with 10 bases between them. Germline lookup yields CDR1 SQVTM and CDR2 ANQGSEA. The CDR3 has 12 amino acids. CDR3 DNA sequence: TGCAGCGTTGAAAGATCCGGGGACGAGCAGTACTTG. Residues: CSVERSGDEQYL.

V is TRBV28 and J is TRBJ2-2; possible D gene TRBD2, 5 bases. The germline CDR1 and CDR2 sequences are MDHEN and SYDVKM. V was cut by 4 bases and J by 3 bases, with 15 bases left in between. This CDR3 contains 16 residues. The CDR3 DNA reads TGTGCCAGCAGTTCCCCATTACTAGAGTACACCGGGGAGCTGTTTTTT. Translating it yields CASSSPLLEYTGELFF.

This clonotype was seen repeatedly, ten times or more. The J gene is TRBJ2-3, the V gene TRBV20-1, with TRBD2 matching over 15 bases. With 3 bases clipped from V and 11 bases from J, the junction kept 9 bases outside the gene matches. CDR1 is DFQATT, CDR2 SNEGSKA, per germline (reference sequence). The CDR3 is made up of 15 amino acids. The CDR3 spells CSASRPGLAGGLQYF. Written as DNA, the CDR3 is TGCAGTGCTAGCCGGCCGGGACTAGCGGGAGGACTGCAGTATTTT.

The genes are TRBV7-9 and TRBJ2-1; D possibly matches TRBD1 or TRBD2 (5 bases each). The germline V and J ends were trimmed by 5 bases and 9 bases, with 14 bases remaining between them. Germline values: CDR1 SEHNR, CDR2 FQNEAQ (reference sequence). The CDR3 sequence is 13 residues long. CDR3: CASSPGLGREQFF. Written as DNA, the CDR3 is TGTGCCAGCAGCCCGGGGCTGGGACGTGAGCAGTTCTTC.

The genes are TRBV11-2 and TRBJ2-1, with 9 bases fitting TRBD2. Germline V lookup: CDR1 SGHAT, CDR2 FQNNGV. The CDR3 length is 14 residues. J gave up 2 bases and V 11 bases, and 7 bases lay outside the gene matches. The CDR3 region is CASGGGGAYNEQFF. The CDR3, as DNA: TGTGCCTCAGGCGGGGGGGGGGCCTACAATGAGCAGTTCTTC. The entire variable domain, with the rest obtained from reference TRBV11-2 and TRBJ2-1, is as follows: EAGVAQSPRYKIIEKRQSVAFWCNPISGHATLYWYQQILGQGPKLLIQFQNNGVVDDSQLPKDRFSAERLKGVDSTLKIQPAKLEDSAVYLCASGGGGAYNEQFFGPGTRLTVL.

This clonotype was observed many times. The chain employs TRBV5-6 and TRBJ1-5; D is perhaps TRBD1 (6 bases). The V gene lost 0 bases and the J gene lost 2 bases, with 9 bases spanning the gap. Looked up from germline, CDR1 is SGHDT and CDR2 is YYEEEE. This CDR3 comprises 15 residues. The CDR3 DNA follows: TGTGCCAGCAGCTTGGGGGCAGGGGGCAATCAGCCCCAGCATTTT. It yields the protein CASSLGAGGNQPQHF.

CDR3 sequence reads: CAGIAGRYNEQFF. CDR3 nucleotides: TGTGCCGGGATAGCGGGGCGGTACAATGAGCAGTTCTTC. The V and J genes are TRBV2 and TRBJ2-1, with 8 bases identical to TRBD2. Germline V CDR1 and CDR2: SNHLY, FYNNEI. The CDR3 consists of 13 residues. V gave up 11 bases and J gave up 4 bases; unmatched junction bases: 7.

This clonotype was observed a handful of times. The chain has TRBV19 and TRBJ1-3, with no clear D. Between the trimmed V and J ends, which lost 6 bases and 1 base, there was a span of 4 bases. Germline CDR1 and CDR2: LNHDA and SQIVND (reference sequence). The CDR3 contains 12 residues. The CDR3 is CASRTSGNTIYF. In DNA form, the CDR3 reads TGTGCCAGTAGGACATCTGGAAACACCATATATTTT.

This clonotype was counted a few times. The V and J genes are TRBV28 and TRBJ1-2; D gene unclear. The CDR3 contains 12 residues. The germline CDR1 and CDR2 sequences are MDHEN and SYDVKM. V lost 6 bases to trimming and J lost 1 base, with 6 bases between them. The CDR3 loop reads CASRPINYGYTF. CDR3 in DNA: TGTGCCAGCAGACCAATTAACTATGGCTACACCTTC.